This T cell receptor (beta chain) was captured by sequencing in a study of cytomegalovirus exposure and HLA in healthy donors. Whole-study results and caveats: For cytomegalovirus status, the classifier reportedly gave diagnoses with high specificity and sensitivity.

Comment on this clone: Its antigen is undetermined.

With 60 Vbeta and 13 Jbeta primers, the PCR was carried out. In the original processing: Some 11 million of the 80 million or so unique TCR beta chains counted in a later analysis were shared. TCRdb's copy holds only in-frame clones and misses some; the assay was immunoSEQ multiplex PCR. V and J calls and clone size come straight from that table; D and trimming were deduced from the DNA. The sample shows 160,000 or so clones, roughly 88% of them seen only once. The CDR3 is 14 residues long. The V and J ends lost 4 bases and 8 bases, in that order; junction bases with no gene match: 8. Germline V lookup: CDR1 MGHRA, CDR2 YSYEKL.

The chain recombines TRBV4-1 with TRBJ2-1; TRBD2 aligns across 7 bases. Sequenced input: PBMCs. This clonotype was obtained from a woman younger than 30 in good health and CMV-seronegative. The CDR3 nucleotides read TGCGCCAGCAGCCTCACTAGCGTACGGGATGAGCAGTTCTTC. It yields the protein CASSLTSVRDEQFF.